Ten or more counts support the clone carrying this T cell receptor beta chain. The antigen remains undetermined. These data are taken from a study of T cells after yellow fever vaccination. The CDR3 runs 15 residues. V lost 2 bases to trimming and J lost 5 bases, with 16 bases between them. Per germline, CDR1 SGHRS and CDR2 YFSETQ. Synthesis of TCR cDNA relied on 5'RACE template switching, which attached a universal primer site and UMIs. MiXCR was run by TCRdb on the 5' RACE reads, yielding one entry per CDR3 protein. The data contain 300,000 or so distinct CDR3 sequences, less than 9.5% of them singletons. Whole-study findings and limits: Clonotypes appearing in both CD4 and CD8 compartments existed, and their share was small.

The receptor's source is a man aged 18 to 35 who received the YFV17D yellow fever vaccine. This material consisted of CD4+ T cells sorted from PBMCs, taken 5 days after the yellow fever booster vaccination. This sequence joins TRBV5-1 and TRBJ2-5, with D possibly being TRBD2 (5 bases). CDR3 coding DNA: TGCGCCAGCAGCTTTCTCGGGGTCGATGGGGAGACCCAGTACTTC. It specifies CASSFLGVDGETQYF.